The clone carrying this TCR beta chain showed up just a few times. A single record per CDR3 protein comes from TCRdb applying MiXCR to the RT-PCR reads. The sample shows hundreds of thousands of distinct CDR3 sequences, around 15% of them seen only once. These data come from a study of patients and donors after allogeneic stem cell transplantation. Germline V CDR1 and CDR2: SGHTA, FQGNSA. V shed 2 bases and J shed 2 bases, with 10 bases lying between them. The CDR3 contains 15 residues. The gene calls are TRBV7-2 and TRBJ1-5; unclear D gene. Sequencing input: blood, either unsorted or a sorted T cell fraction (not recorded which). This clonotype was obtained from a human donor who was either an allogeneic HSCT recipient or a stem cell or donor lymphocyte infusion donor (not recorded which). It is not recorded whose cells these are; they may come from a transplant donor. The CDR3 protein is CASSLQRSGNQPQHF. In nucleotides, the CDR3 is TGTGCCAGCAGCTTACAAAGGTCCGGCAATCAGCCCCAGCATTTT.